One sample yielded the 12 T cell receptor beta chains listed below, sequenced in a study of OX40 agonist ivuxolimab in advanced cancers. TCRdb keeps only in-frame clones here, not all; method: immunoSEQ multiplex PCR. The sample shows tens of thousands of clones, approximately 79% of them seen only once. Sequences were derived from CD4+ or CD8+ T cells sorted from blood, sampled in a trial of the OX40 agonist ivuxolimab. These receptors all stem from an adult with an advanced solid tumor such as melanoma, head and neck, liver or kidney cancer.

This clone showed up just once. The V and J genes are TRBV5-1 and TRBJ2-1; no reliable D call. V dropped 7 bases and J dropped 2 bases, with 22 bases sitting between them. The germline CDR1 and CDR2 sequences are SGHRS and YFSETQ. There are 17 residues in the CDR3. The CDR3 bases are TGCGCCAGCCAAACCGGTTTGCCGGTCGTGACCTACAATGAGCAGTTCTTC. Encoded protein: CASQTGLPVVTYNEQFF.

This chain joins TRBV6-6 and TRBJ2-7; unclear D gene. CDR3 size: 11 residues. V lost 5 bases, J lost 1 base, and 3 bases lay in between. The germline CDR1 and CDR2 sequences are MNHNY and SVGAGI (reference sequence). The CDR3 DNA reads TGTGCCAGCAGTCAGTCCTACGAGCAGTACTTC. Its translation is CASSQSYEQYF.

The J gene is TRBJ1-1, the V gene TRBV5-5; D is possibly TRBD1 (6 bases). Trimming removed 0 bases from V and 5 bases from J, with 11 bases in between. This CDR3 comprises 14 residues. Germline V gene data show CDR1 as SGHKS and CDR2 as YYEKEE (reference sequence). CDR3 DNA: TGTGCCAGCAGCTTGGCCCGGGGGCGGACTGAAGCTTTCTTT. This codes for CASSLARGRTEAFF.

This clone came up once. This chain connects TRBV2 to TRBJ1-2, with 10 bases identical to TRBD1. CDR1 SNHLY and CDR2 FYNNEI come from the germline V gene. V was clipped by 6 bases and J by 8 bases; unmatched bases: 3. This CDR3 comprises 12 residues. The CDR3 is CASSGQGGGYTF. The CDR3 DNA reads TGTGCCAGCAGCGGACAGGGGGGAGGCTACACCTTC.

The chain combines TRBV18 with TRBJ1-4; TRBD1 matches 8 bases. This CDR3 is built from 16 residues. The V gene's germline CDR1 is KGHSH and CDR2 LQKENI. Unmatched junction bases numbered 10, after V lost 3 bases and J lost 7 bases. In nucleotides, the CDR3 is TGTGCCAGCTCACCTCCCCAGGGGGCATTGGGTGAAAAACTGTTTTTT. The encoded protein is CASSPPQGALGEKLFF.

The V call is TRBV7-9, the J call TRBJ2-2, with D unresolved. Germline V lookup: CDR1 SEHNR, CDR2 FQNEAQ (reference sequence). The ends were cut back, 1 base at V and 3 bases at J, with 3 bases in the middle. The CDR3 runs 13 residues. The CDR3, as DNA: TGTGCCAGCAGCTTAGATTACACCGGGGAGCTGTTTTTT. As protein: CASSLDYTGELFF.

V usage is TRBV7-8 and J usage is TRBJ1-6; D remains unclear. Trimming stripped 4 bases from V and 6 bases from J, with 4 bases between. CDR1 SGHVS and CDR2 FQNEAQ come from the germline V gene. The CDR3 runs 12 residues. This CDR3 reads CASSWANSPLHF. As DNA, the CDR3 is TGTGCCAGCAGCTGGGCTAATTCACCCCTCCACTTT.

The chain has TRBV6-5 and TRBJ1-2; 9 bases agree with TRBD1. CDR3 length: 15 residues. Trimming took 8 bases from V and 6 from J; bases not matched to a gene: 13. CDR1 MNHEY and CDR2 SVGAGI come from the germline V gene. CDR3 residues: CASRPPGQGRNGYTF. The DNA of the CDR3 is TGTGCCAGCCGTCCACCGGGACAGGGAAGGAATGGCTACACCTTC.

The chain uses TRBV15 and TRBJ2-6, with 7 positions matching TRBD2. This CDR3 spans 15 amino acids. V lost 8 bases to trimming and J lost 2 bases; unmatched junction nucleotides: 6. Germline V lookup: CDR1 LNHNV, CDR2 YYDKDF (reference sequence). The CDR3 DNA sequence: TGTGCCACCTGGGCTGGGACTACTGGGGCCAACGTCCTGACTTTC. This translates into CATWAGTTGANVLTF.

The chain has TRBV7-2 and TRBJ2-2, with a tentative D call TRBD1 (5 bases). Trimming removed 1 base from V and 5 bases from J, with 11 bases in between. The CDR3 sequence is 15 residues long. The germline V gene has CDR1 SGHTA and CDR2 FQGNSA. The CDR3 DNA reads as TGTGCCAGCAGCTTAGAAATGTCAGGGACCGGGGAGCTGTTTTTT. Its translation: CASSLEMSGTGELFF.

In its sample, this clone was seen a few times. This chain uses TRBV11-3 with TRBJ2-3, with unresolved D. The CDR3 contains 12 residues. Germline-derived CDR1 and CDR2 are SGHNT and YENEEA. V shed 4 bases and J shed 1 base, with 3 bases lying between them. The CDR3 DNA follows: TGTGCCAGCAGCTCGCGCACAGATACGCAGTATTTT. As protein: CASSSRTDTQYF.

The genes are TRBV25-1 and TRBJ2-7; no firm D call. The CDR3 loop spans 11 amino acids. V was clipped by 8 bases and J by 4 bases, with 9 bases between them. The germline V gene has CDR1 MGHDK and CDR2 SYGVNS. In DNA, the CDR3 is TGTGCCAGCCAGGTACATTACGAGCAGTACTTC. Protein product: CASQVHYEQYF.